This TCR beta chain is from a study of T cell repertoires in ileal Crohn's disease (dated by TCRdb to between 2017 and 2020). With respect to the entire study: The median duration of disease was 6 to 10 years, and at the time of surgery around 36% of patients were active smokers. The study ran alongside a multicentre cohort designed to identify predictors of early endoscopic recurrence after ileocolonic resection. The TCR repertoire was analysed in about 50 patients with Crohn's disease drawn from a prospective multicentre cohort. Postoperative therapy was given to about half of the patients, with thiopurines administered to 11 patients and anti-TNF agents administered to 18 patients. Surgery was performed for a complication in all patients, with stricturing disease in roughly 61% and penetrating disease in around 40%. A total of around 170 mucosal samples from roughly 60 patients were sequenced, collected from several sites on the surgical specimen as well as at postoperative endoscopy. M6 samples consisted of neoterminal ileum biopsies collected during postoperative colonoscopy. A Rutgeerts score above i0 was used to define endoscopic postoperative recurrence. What the study reported, not specific to this receptor: A significantly higher proportion of clonal expansions was observed in active smokers at surgery than in non-smokers (about 25% vs 20%, p=0.02). Postoperative endoscopy timing varied within the first year after surgery, with a median delay of about 7 months. Sorted CD8 T cells carried more high-frequency clones than CD4 T cells, suggesting mucosal expansions were mainly CD8. Only a subgroup of patients, of unstated size, had their mucosal CD4 and CD8 T cells sorted and sequenced. Higher percentages of high-frequency clones at the time of surgery were linked to endoscopic recurrence, and every patient with clonality above 26.8% (18/57) had recurrence.

For commercial TCRB immunosequencing, approximately 480 nanograms of biopsy DNA were submitted for each sample. Adaptive Biotechnology amplified CDR3 regions from genomic DNA with a two-step multiplex PCR that controlled for amplification bias. In the first PCR, primers covered every V and J gene segment, and in the second PCR, barcodes and Illumina adapters were added. CDR3 libraries were sequenced on an Illumina instrument. From the authors' description of their analysis: The analysis drew on both the pipelines supplied by the vendor and custom analysis of the raw data in R/Bioconductor running R version 3.3.0. Clonality, ranging from 0 to 1, was calculated as the inverse of the normalised Shannon entropy of all productive clones. The repertoire share taken up by the top 100 clones defined high-frequency clones, and only clones that passed a 95% confidence test were kept. The Simpson index measured repertoire diversity, and the Morisita-Horn index measured overlap between samples. Entries here come from immuneACCESS through TCRdb and include only in-frame sequences with V and J called. Some clones fail to appear in such tables; in the studies checked, an unresolved V gene covers under half of the shortfall, and the cause of the remainder is unknown. Clonal size and the V and J genes are those of that table, whereas D and trimming came from the DNA. The sample yields approximately 10,000 clones; 75% to 85% were counted once. The top ten clonotypes cover more than 5.5% of the sample.

From cysteine to phenylalanine, the CDR3 is 13 amino acids long. Only CDR3 DNA is held: 39 bases, read in frame from base 1. The germline V gene supplies CDR1 SGHDT and CDR2 YYEEEE. Trimming removed 3 bases from V and 1 base from J, leaving 7 bases between the germline ends. As concerns this clone: Its recognized antigen is unknown. One base away there is no much larger clone; base qualities are not given.

The sample's time point, from its label and the paper: neoterminal ileum biopsy at postoperative endoscopy, about 6 months after surgery. To be eligible, patients had to be adults with ileal or ileocolonic Crohn's disease and an indication for ileocolonic resection. Whole ileal mucosal biopsies were kept frozen at -80 degrees C prior to DNA extraction. A TRizol-based method was used to extract genomic DNA from the frozen whole biopsies, and the DNA was quantified with a NanoDrop 2000 spectrophotometer. The TCR sequence derives from an adult with Crohn's disease. The sequenced material came from ileal tissue. The rearrangement joined TRBV5-6 to TRBJ1-1, and possibly TRBD1, on 5 matching bases. The CDR3 protein is CASSSQGNTEAFF. The DNA sequence is TGTGCCAGCAGCTCCCAGGGGAACACTGAAGCTTTCTTT.